The sample holds one count of the clone carrying this T cell receptor beta chain. Its antigen is still unknown. Profiling relied on immunoSEQ multiplex PCR, and the TCRdb table lists in-frame clones only, not all of them. The sample records some 190,000 clones, 86% being singletons. V lost 4 bases and J 0 bases, leaving 16 bases between the germline ends. This CDR3 is built from 17 residues. In germline, CDR1 is LNHDA, CDR2 SQIVND (reference sequence). This entry comes from a study of cytomegalovirus exposure and HLA in healthy donors. Study-level points and caveats: In the 130 or so validation repertoires, a later analysis found that first-cohort TCR clusters tended to co-occur.

J is TRBJ1-3 and V is TRBV19; D unclear. The sequencing input was PBMCs. This clonotype originated in a woman in her late teens or twenties in good health and CMV-seronegative. The CDR3 sequence is CASSRSGSQSSGNTIYF. CDR3 sequence (DNA): TGTGCCAGTAGTAGGTCCGGTTCACAGAGCTCTGGAAACACCATATATTTT.